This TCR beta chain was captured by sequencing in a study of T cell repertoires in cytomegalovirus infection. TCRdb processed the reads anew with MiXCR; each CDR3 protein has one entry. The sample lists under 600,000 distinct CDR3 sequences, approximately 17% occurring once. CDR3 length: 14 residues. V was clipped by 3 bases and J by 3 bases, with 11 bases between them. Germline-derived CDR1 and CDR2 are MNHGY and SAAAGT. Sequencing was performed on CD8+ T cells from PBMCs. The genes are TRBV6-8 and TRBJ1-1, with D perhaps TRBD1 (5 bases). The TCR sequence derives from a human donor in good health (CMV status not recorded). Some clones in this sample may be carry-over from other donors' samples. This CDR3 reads CASSYPDSHTEAFF. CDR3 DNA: TGTGCCAGCAGTTATCCCGACAGTCACACTGAAGCTTTCTTT.